This T cell receptor beta chain was identified during a study of T-cell reconstitution after alpha-beta-depleted transplantation in children. Molecular barcoding with unique molecular identifiers was used for the TCRbeta library. TCRdb reprocessed the PCR reads with MiXCR, giving one entry per CDR3 protein. Altogether a few hundred thousand distinct CDR3 sequences are present, roughly 22% being singletons, with the ten largest covering 3.5% to 4%. CDR3 length equals 15 residues. In germline, CDR1 is SGHVS, CDR2 FNYEAQ. The ends were cut back, 5 bases at V and 1 base at J, with 14 bases in the middle. The sample holds a few counts of this clonotype.

This sequence originates from a human donor who donated a stem cell graft to a child with acute myeloid leukemia. This sequence joins TRBV7-6 and TRBJ1-1; no reliable D call. This specimen was PBMCs from the stem cell graft donor, taken from the stem cell graft. CDR3 DNA: TGTGCCAGCAGCCCGTTGACAAGACCGAACACTGAAGCTTTCTTT. As protein: CASSPLTRPNTEAFF.